This TCR beta chain was sequenced during a study of blood T cell repertoires in COVID-19. Study context: Italy, Spain and the United States were the sources of the convalescent and acute COVID-19 samples. Sample material is recorded as cDNA or gDNA derived from T cells, B-cell-depleted T cells, or PBMCs.

As handled by the study authors: Amplification of reference gene primers was used by the study to estimate nucleated cell counts. Assay: immunoSEQ multiplex PCR; the TCRdb copy retains only in-frame clones and omits some. The V and J calls and clone size were taken over from that table, and D and trimming were inferred from the DNA. The sample has tens of thousands of clones; about 80% are singletons. Sample: peripheral blood. The receptor was derived from a man between 65 and 85 years old with acute or convalescent COVID-19.

The CDR3 here is CASSLVLHTQYF. CDR3 sequence (DNA): TGTGCCAGCAGTTTAGTCCTCCATACGCAGTATTTT. V gene TRBV12-3 or TRBV12-4 combines with J gene TRBJ2-3; D ambiguous. This CDR3 is built from 12 residues. The germline V and J ends were trimmed by 1 base and 7 bases, with 6 bases remaining between them.